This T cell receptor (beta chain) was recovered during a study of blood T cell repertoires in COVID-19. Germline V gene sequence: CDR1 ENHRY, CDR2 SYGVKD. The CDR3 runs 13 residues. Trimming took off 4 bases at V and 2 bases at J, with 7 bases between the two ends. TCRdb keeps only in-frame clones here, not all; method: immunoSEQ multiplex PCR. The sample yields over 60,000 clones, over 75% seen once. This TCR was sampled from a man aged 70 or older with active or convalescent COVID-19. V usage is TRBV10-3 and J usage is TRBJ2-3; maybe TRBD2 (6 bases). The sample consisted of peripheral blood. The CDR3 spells CAISGGLTDTQYF. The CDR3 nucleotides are TGTGCCATCAGTGGGGGACTCACAGATACGCAGTATTTT.